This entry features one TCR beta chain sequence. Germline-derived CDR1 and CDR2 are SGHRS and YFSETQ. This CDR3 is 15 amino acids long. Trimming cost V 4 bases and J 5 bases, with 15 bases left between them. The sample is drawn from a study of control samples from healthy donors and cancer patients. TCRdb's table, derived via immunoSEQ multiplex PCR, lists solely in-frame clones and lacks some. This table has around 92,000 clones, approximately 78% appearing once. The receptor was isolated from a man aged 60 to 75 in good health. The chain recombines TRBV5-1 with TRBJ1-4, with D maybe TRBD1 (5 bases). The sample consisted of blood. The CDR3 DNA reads TGCGCCAGCAGCCTACGAGAGGGACCGAATGAAAAACTGTTTTTT. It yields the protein CASSLREGPNEKLFF.